The 24 T cell receptor beta chains given below trace back to one sample, sequenced in a study of T cell clusters in autoimmune cytopenias. One tube held mixed TRB-A and TRB-B primer pools for touch-down PCR. Each CDR3 protein gets one entry in TCRdb, which reprocessed the multiplex PCR reads and gives no DNA. The specimen's table records about 6,900 distinct CDR3 sequences. TRB amplification used approximately 270 ng of peripheral blood genomic DNA. The sample was also reused in another study, on T cell repertoires in aging, cancer and after chemotherapy.

The source material was peripheral blood. The receptors come from a human donor in good health.

This clonotype is labeled medium-sized based on frequency. J is TRBJ2-5 and V is TRBV30; TCRdb gives TRBD2 as the D gene, but with no DNA this cannot be confirmed. The CDR3 is 14 amino acids. Germline loops: CDR1 GTSNPN, CDR2 SVGIG (reference sequence). The CDR3 sequence: CAWSPGTSQETQYF. The full variable domain, rest sourced from reference TRBV30 and TRBJ2-5, is SQTIHQWPATLVQPVGSPLSLECTVEGTSNPNLYWYRQAAGRGLQLLFYSVGIGQISSEVPQNLSASRPQDRQFILSSKKLLLSDSGFYLCAWSPGTSQETQYFGPGTRLLVL.

The V call is TRBV12-3 or TRBV12-4, the J call TRBJ2-3; checking the TCRdb D call of TRBD1 is not possible without DNA. CDR3 length equals 14 residues. The CDR3 protein is CASSAGQGSDTQYF.

This clonotype is classed as medium-sized (0.01 to 0.1%) by frequency. The CDR3 is CASSVPGGRDEQFF. The chain joins TRBV6-1 to TRBJ2-1; TCRdb outputs TRBD1, but without DNA this stays unchecked. Germline V gives CDR1 MNHNS, CDR2 SASEGT. The CDR3 is 14 residues long.

Measured by frequency, this clonotype is medium-sized. The chain joins TRBV5-6 to TRBJ2-5. The CDR3 is 14 residues long. CDR1 and CDR2 from the germline V gene are SGHDT and YYEEEE. This CDR3 is CASSTTLKQETQYF. Full variable domain (outside the CDR3, taken from reference TRBV5-6 and TRBJ2-5): DAGVTQSPTHLIKTRGQQVTLRCSPKSGHDTVSWYQQALGQGPQFIFQYYEEEERQRGNFPDRFSGHQFPNYSSELNVNALLLGDSALYLCASSTTLKQETQYFGPGTRLLVL.

The V and J genes are TRBV6-5 and TRBJ1-2; lacking DNA, the TRBD1 call made by TCRdb goes unchecked. The CDR3 runs to 18 residues. The V gene's germline CDR1 is MNHEY and CDR2 SVGAGI. The CDR3 protein is CASSYGTGRWLANYGYTF.

The chain joins TRBV6-1 to TRBJ2-1; the TCRdb D gene call, TRBD1, has no DNA to confirm it. Per the germline V gene, CDR1 is MNHNS and CDR2 is SASEGT. The CDR3 is made up of 16 amino acids. The CDR3 sequence is CASHVDGGASYNEQFF.

The rearrangement joins TRBV6-6 to TRBJ1-5. The CDR3 covers 14 residues. Germline values: CDR1 MNHNY, CDR2 SVGAGI (reference sequence). CDR3: CASSYETSYQPQHF.

This chain links TRBV27 with TRBJ2-2; the TCRdb call, TRBD1, lacks DNA for checking. Germline CDR1 MNHEY, CDR2 SMNVEV (reference sequence). The CDR3 spans 16 residues. The CDR3 loop is CASRIWTGAFPGELFF.

This CDR3 is CASSVTTSGGASYNEQFF. This chain joins TRBV6-4 and TRBJ2-1; absent DNA, TCRdb's TRBD2 call cannot be checked. Germline V CDR1 and CDR2: MRHNA, SNTAGT. This CDR3 is 18 amino acids long.

Its frequency marks this clonotype as medium-sized. This chain connects TRBV7-6 to TRBJ1-2; TCRdb indicates TRBD1, and absent DNA this call remains unverified. The CDR3 has 14 residues. CDR1 SGHVS and CDR2 FNYEAQ come from the germline V gene. CDR3 amino acids: CASGELQGIGGYTF.

The chain combines TRBV6-4 with TRBJ2-1; TCRdb's D gene call, TRBD2, goes unchecked for lack of DNA. Germline V gene data show CDR1 as MRHNA and CDR2 as SNTAGT. The CDR3 contains 15 residues. CDR3 loop: CASSQRGATYNEQFF.

This clonotype is classed as large by frequency. The chain uses TRBV29-1 and TRBJ2-1; checking the TCRdb D call of TRBD1 is not possible without DNA. The CDR3 totals 15 residues. Germline loops: CDR1 SQVTM, CDR2 ANQGSEA. CDR3 in amino acids: CSVASGAGIGNEQFF.

The chain combines TRBV7-2 with TRBJ2-3; the D gene TCRdb calls, TRBD1, cannot be checked with no DNA. Per germline, CDR1 SGHTA and CDR2 FQGNSA. This CDR3 region has 15 residues. The CDR3 here is CASSLGPGSTDTQYF. Drawing the rest from reference TRBV7-2 and TRBJ2-3, the complete variable domain is GAGVSQSPSNKVTEKGKDVELRCDPISGHTALYWYRQSLGQGLEFLIYFQGNSAPDKSGLPSDRFSAERTGGSVSTLTIQRTQQEDSAVYLCASSLGPGSTDTQYFGPGTRLTVL.

By frequency, this clonotype registers medium-sized (0.01 to 0.1%). This sequence joins TRBV6-4 and TRBJ2-3; TCRdb picks TRBD2, but there is no DNA to check that call. The length of the CDR3 is 14 residues. CDR1 MRHNA and CDR2 SNTAGT come from the germline V gene. CDR3: CASSASGGTDTQYF.

V gene TRBV6-2 or TRBV6-3 combines with J gene TRBJ2-7. CDR1 and CDR2 (germline): MNHEY, SVGEGT. The CDR3 is made up of 14 amino acids. The CDR3: CASSYVPNSYEQYF.

The chain uses TRBV27 and TRBJ1-1; TCRdb's assignment of TRBD1 cannot be checked, as there is no DNA. Germline CDR1 and CDR2: MNHEY and SMNVEV (reference sequence). This CDR3 has 12 amino acids. CDR3 region: CASSLWDREAFF.

The chain uses TRBV7-6 and TRBJ1-4; TCRdb indicates TRBD1, and absent DNA this call remains unverified. CDR3 size: 15 residues. Per the germline V gene, CDR1 is SGHVS and CDR2 is FNYEAQ. The CDR3 protein is CASSPGQSLREKLFF.

This sequence joins TRBV19 and TRBJ2-7; TCRdb lists TRBD1, though no DNA is available to test this call. Germline V gene lookup returns CDR1 LNHDA and CDR2 SQIVND (reference sequence). The CDR3 length is 19 residues. This CDR3 is CASSPRQGPLLGMGYEQYF.

CDR3 sequence: CASSPPAGRWGYTF. V gene TRBV18 combines with J gene TRBJ1-2. Germline V gene sequence: CDR1 KGHSH, CDR2 LQKENI. The CDR3 consists of 14 residues.

The rearrangement links TRBV24-1 to TRBJ2-3; without DNA, the TCRdb call of TRBD2 cannot be checked. The CDR3 length is 15 residues. Germline V gene lookup returns CDR1 KGHDR and CDR2 SFDVKD. The CDR3 is CATSDEGGLADTQYF.

V and J are TRBV29-1 and TRBJ2-6; checking the TCRdb D call of TRBD2 is not possible without DNA. The V gene's germline CDR1 is SQVTM and CDR2 ANQGSEA. The CDR3 spans 14 residues. The chain's CDR3 is CSASGGSGANVLTF.

V gene TRBV30 combines with J gene TRBJ1-1. This CDR3 has 15 residues. Per the germline V gene, CDR1 is GTSNPN and CDR2 is SVGIG (reference sequence). The CDR3 spells CAWSVHRTVNTEAFF.

The chain employs TRBV14 and TRBJ2-5; TCRdb calls TRBD1, which cannot be checked without DNA. Per germline, CDR1 SGHDN and CDR2 FVKESK. The CDR3 is 14 amino acids. CDR3 in amino acids: CASSSDRGRETQYF.

This clonotype ranks as medium-sized in terms of frequency. The chain uses TRBV13 and TRBJ2-3; no DNA is available, so the TRBD2 call from TCRdb remains unchecked. This CDR3 is 17 amino acids long. Germline CDR1 PRHDT, CDR2 FYEKMQ (reference sequence). CDR3: CASSLDGTSDGTDTQYF.